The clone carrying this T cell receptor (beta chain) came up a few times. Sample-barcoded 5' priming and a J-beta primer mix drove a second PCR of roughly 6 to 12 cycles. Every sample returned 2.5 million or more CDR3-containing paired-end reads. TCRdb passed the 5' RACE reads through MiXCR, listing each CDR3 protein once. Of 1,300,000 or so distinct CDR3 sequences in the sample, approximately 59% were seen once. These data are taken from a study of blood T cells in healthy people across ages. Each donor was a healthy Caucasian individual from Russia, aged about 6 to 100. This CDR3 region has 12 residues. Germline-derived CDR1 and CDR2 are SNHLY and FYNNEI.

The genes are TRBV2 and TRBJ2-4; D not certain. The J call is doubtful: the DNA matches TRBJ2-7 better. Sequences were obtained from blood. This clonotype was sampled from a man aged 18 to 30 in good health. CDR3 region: CASSDVVDEQYF. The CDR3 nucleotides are TGTGCCAGCAGTGATGTGGTCGACGAGCAGTACTTC.